This TCR beta chain is from a study of shared clonotypes between healthy human individuals. Broader study findings: The donor pool, a small one, limited the genetic and exposure-history diversity represented. Sampling covered blood only; tissue repertoires likely differ.

CD4+ cell separation produced CD45RA+ naive and CD45RA-negative memory subsets. Here immunoSEQ multiplex PCR was the method, and the copy in TCRdb shows in-frame clones only, minus some. There are some 500,000 clones in the sample; about 96% occur only once, and 0.055% to 0.075% lies in the top ten. Germline CDR1 is SGHTA and CDR2 is FQGNSA. CDR3 length: 16 amino acids. Germline trimming cut 2 bases from V and 0 bases from J; bases unmatched to any gene: 6. Note on this clone: As yet, its antigen is unknown.

Sequencing was carried out using naive CD4+ T cells sorted from blood. Described subset: CD45RA+ positively selected. V gene TRBV7-2 combines with J gene TRBJ1-1; 7 nucleotides line up with TRBD1. The clonotype originates from a woman aged 25 to 39 in good health. CDR3 nucleotide sequence: TGTGCCAGCAGCTTACTAGGGACAGCCATGAACACTGAAGCTTTCTTT. It specifies CASSLLGTAMNTEAFF.